This record concerns one T cell receptor (beta chain) sequence. No antigen is known for it. Measured with immunoSEQ multiplex PCR; TCRdb has only the in-frame clones, and not every one. The table includes around 270,000 clones, approximately 88% detected once. This sample was taken from a study of Ad26.COV2.S vaccination and SARS-CoV-2 variants. About the study: The authors gave Ad26.COV2.S intramuscularly, either once or twice 56 days apart.

Treatment noted: 15 to 20 received Ad26.COV2.S at low or high dose, single or two shots; 5 received placebo; per-sample allocation not given. Each sample was drawn 63 days after the first injection (of vaccine or placebo). Adults aged 18-55 years in Boston included the donor. This CDR3 is built from 16 residues. The germline V gene encodes CDR1 LGHDT and CDR2 YNNKEL (reference sequence). The V end was cut by 0 bases, the J end by 2 bases, with 14 bases between. General study points: After vaccination, substantial breadth of spike-specific CD8+ and CD4+ responses was reported.

This rearrangement joins TRBV3-1 (or the pseudogene TRBV3-2) to TRBJ2-7; no clear D gene. The receptor comes from a person between 18 and 65 years old who received the Ad26.COV2.S COVID-19 vaccine or a placebo. Sequenced here: peripheral blood, sampled in a trial of Ad26.COV2.S vaccine versus placebo. This CDR3 reads CASSQDGLRTPYEQYV. CDR3 nucleotides: TGTGCCAGCAGCCAAGACGGGCTCAGAACCCCCTACGAGCAGTACGTC.